Below are 23 T cell receptor beta chains sequenced from a single sample in a study of Ad26.COV2.S vaccination and SARS-CoV-2 variants. Clones were read by immunoSEQ multiplex PCR, and TCRdb kept only the in-frame ones, dropping some. The repertoire holds some 350,000 clones, with around 90% as singletons. Treatment noted: 19 received Ad26.COV2.S at low or high dose, single or two shots; roughly five received placebo; per-sample allocation not given. Sampling took place 63 days after the first vaccine or placebo injection. Sequences were derived from peripheral blood, sampled in a trial of Ad26.COV2.S vaccine versus placebo. The receptors here all came from a person between 18 and 60 years old who received the Ad26.COV2.S COVID-19 vaccine or a placebo.

J is TRBJ2-2 and V is TRBV4-3; TRBD1 agrees at 8 bases. The V gene end was trimmed by 5 bases and the J gene end by 6 bases; junction bases not matched to a gene: 11. Germline CDR1 is LGHNA and CDR2 is YSLEER. This CDR3 spans 16 amino acids. The CDR3: CASSTGTGIDAGELFF. The CDR3 DNA is TGCGCCAGCAGCACCGGGACAGGTATTGATGCCGGGGAGCTGTTTTTT.

This clone has a single count. The chain has TRBV7-2 and TRBJ2-4; D remains ambiguous. The CDR3 contains 14 residues. V lost 2 bases, J lost 0 bases, and 5 bases lay in between. Germline V lookup: CDR1 SGHTA, CDR2 FQGNSA. The CDR3, as DNA: TGTGCCAGCAGCTTAATGGGAGCCAAAAACATTCAGTACTTC. This codes for CASSLMGAKNIQYF.

The V and J genes are TRBV27 and TRBJ1-2; no definite D call. This CDR3 has 14 residues. V gave up 2 bases and J gave up 6 bases, with 13 bases separating them. CDR1 is MNHEY, CDR2 SMNVEV, per germline (reference sequence). The CDR3 nucleotides read TGTGCCAGCAGTTTACAAGGCCCGTTGGATGGCTACACCTTC. Encoded protein: CASSLQGPLDGYTF.

The chain links TRBV7-2 to TRBJ1-2; TRBD1 is a possible D gene (5 bases). Germline loops: CDR1 SGHTA, CDR2 FQGNSA. Trimming removed 3 bases at V and 6 bases at J, with 17 bases between. CDR3 length equals 15 residues. The CDR3 spells CASSFNQGPIDGYTF. CDR3 coding DNA: TGTGCCAGCAGCTTTAACCAGGGACCTATAGATGGCTACACCTTC.

CDR3: CASSEGLAAQETQYF. CDR3 DNA sequence: TGTGCCAGCTCCGAGGGACTAGCGGCTCAAGAGACCCAGTACTTC. The J gene is TRBJ2-5, the V gene TRBV2; 11 positions agree with TRBD2. Germline CDR1 is SNHLY and CDR2 is FYNNEI. The CDR3 totals 15 residues. Unmatched junction bases numbered 7, after V lost 8 bases and J lost 2 bases.

The genes are TRBV11-2 and TRBJ2-7; tentative D call: TRBD1 (6 bases). V lost 3 bases to trimming and J lost 2 bases, with 11 bases between them. The CDR3 has 14 residues. CDR1 and CDR2 (germline): SGHAT, FQNNGV. The CDR3 region is CASSFGAGAYEQYV. The CDR3 DNA follows: TGTGCCAGCAGCTTTGGGGCAGGGGCCTACGAGCAGTACGTC.

J is TRBJ2-1 and V is TRBV12-3 or TRBV12-4; no clear D. With 6 bases removed from V and 4 bases from J, the gap between germline ends came to 10 bases. The CDR3 consists of 13 residues. The CDR3 is CASSPGQYNEQFF. CDR3 in DNA: TGTGCCAGCAGCCCCGGGCAGTACAATGAGCAGTTCTTC.

The J gene is TRBJ1-2, the V gene TRBV19; TRBD1 agrees at 8 bases. The CDR3 covers 16 residues. Germline CDR1 reads LNHDA; CDR2 reads SQIVND (reference sequence). Germline trimming cut 6 bases from V and 6 bases from J; bases unmatched to any gene: 15. The CDR3 DNA is TGTGCCAGTAGATGGGACAGGCGGCAAAGGGGGAATGGCTACACCTTC. Its protein is CASRWDRRQRGNGYTF.

This chain links TRBV19 with TRBJ1-2; weak D call: TRBD1 (6 bases). With 2 bases removed from V and 0 bases from J, the gap between germline ends came to 13 bases. CDR3 length: 16 residues. Germline values: CDR1 LNHDA, CDR2 SQIVND (reference sequence). The CDR3 here is CASSIQGSGANYGYTF. As DNA, the CDR3 is TGTGCCAGTAGTATACAGGGGAGCGGAGCTAACTATGGCTACACCTTC. Based on the CDR3 plus reference TRBV19 and TRBJ1-2, the full variable domain is DGGITQSPKYLFRKEGQNVTLSCEQNLNHDAMYWYRQDPGQGLRLIYYSQIVNDFQKGDIAEGYSVSREKKESFPLTVTSAQKNPTAFYLCASSIQGSGANYGYTFGSGTRLTVV.

The chain joins TRBV9 to TRBJ2-1, with 9 bases lining up with TRBD2. CDR3 length: 17 amino acids. J was trimmed by 6 bases and V by 4 bases; bases with no gene match: 14. Germline V lookup: CDR1 SGDLS, CDR2 YYNGEE. CDR3 nucleotides: TGTGCCAGCAGCCATCCACGCCCTGGCGGGGGGGGCAATGAGCAGTTCTTC. The encoded protein is CASSHPRPGGGGNEQFF.

The gene calls are TRBV4-3 and TRBJ2-3; 10 bases match TRBD1. Unmatched junction bases numbered 12, after V lost 6 bases and J lost 3 bases. CDR1 and CDR2 (germline): LGHNA, YSLEER. The CDR3 has 17 amino acids. CDR3 loop: CASSSGQGEVYTDTQYF. CDR3 coding DNA: TGCGCCAGCAGTTCCGGACAGGGGGAGGTATATACAGATACGCAGTATTTT.

This chain connects TRBV2 to TRBJ2-1; 7 nucleotides match TRBD2. The germline V gene encodes CDR1 SNHLY and CDR2 FYNNEI. The CDR3 is made up of 13 amino acids. V dropped 8 bases and J dropped 4; count of bases not matched to a gene: 5. Here the CDR3 DNA reads TGTGCCAGCGGGACTATAGGATACAATGAGCAGTTCTTC. Its protein is CASGTIGYNEQFF. Complete variable domain (other parts from reference TRBV2 and TRBJ2-1): EPEVTQTPSHQVTQMGQEVILRCVPISNHLYFYWYRQILGQKVEFLVSFYNNEISEKSEIFDDQFSVERPDGSNFTLKIRSTKLEDSAMYFCASGTIGYNEQFFGPGTRLTVL.

The chain links TRBV4-1 to TRBJ2-5, with D possibly TRBD2 on 5 matching bases. V lost 4 bases to trimming and J lost 4 bases, with 10 bases between them. The length of the CDR3 is 13 residues. The germline CDR1 and CDR2 sequences are MGHRA and YSYEKL. The CDR3, as DNA: TGCGCCAGCAGCCGCGGGCCCCGAGAGACCCAGTACTTC. It encodes CASSRGPRETQYF.

The genes are TRBV7-9 and TRBJ1-6; D gene uncertain. In germline, CDR1 is SEHNR, CDR2 FQNEAQ (reference sequence). CDR3 length: 16 amino acids. The ends were cut back, 1 base at V and 7 bases at J, with 14 bases in the middle. The CDR3 nucleotides read TGTGCCAGCAGCTTAGTCCAACAATCAAGCAATTCACCCCTCCACTTT. Protein sequence: CASSLVQQSSNSPLHF.

The CDR3 coding sequence is TGTGCCACCAGTGACATGACAGGGACCGGGGAGCTGTTTTTT. It is translated as CATSDMTGTGELFF. The chain has TRBV24-1 and TRBJ2-2, with 7 bases that match TRBD1. Germline CDR1 is KGHDR and CDR2 is SFDVKD. This CDR3 region has 14 residues. With 4 bases clipped from V and 5 bases from J, the junction kept 3 bases outside the gene matches.

The rearrangement links TRBV6-2 or TRBV6-3 to TRBJ2-7; possibly TRBD1 for D (6 bases). The CDR3 consists of 13 residues. Germline loops: CDR1 MNHEY, CDR2 SVGEGT. V was clipped by 3 bases and J by 3 bases, with 9 bases between them. The CDR3 here is CASSYLGGYEQYF. The DNA for the CDR3 is TGTGCCAGCAGTTATTTAGGGGGCTACGAGCAGTACTTC.

The chain's CDR3 is CASSPLNTEAFF. CDR3 coding DNA: TGTGCCAGCAGCCCCTTAAACACTGAAGCTTTCTTT. The chain combines TRBV5-5 with TRBJ1-1; no definite D call. This CDR3 comprises 12 residues. Deletions cut 4 bases from V and 2 bases from J, with 6 bases between. The germline V gene encodes CDR1 SGHKS and CDR2 YYEKEE (reference sequence). The full variable domain, its missing parts supplied by reference TRBV5-5 and TRBJ1-1, is DAGVTQSPTHLIKTRGQQVTLRCSPISGHKSVSWYQQVLGQGPQFIFQYYEKEERGRGNFPDRFSARQFPNYSSELNVNALLLGDSALYLCASSPLNTEAFFGQGTRLTVV.

V is TRBV9 and J is TRBJ1-1; the D is unclear. Trimming pared 3 bases from V and 7 bases from J, leaving 10 bases between. Germline loops: CDR1 SGDLS, CDR2 YYNGEE. The CDR3 is 12 amino acids. The CDR3 reads CASSATGDEAFF. CDR3 in DNA: TGTGCCAGCAGCGCCACTGGTGATGAAGCTTTCTTT.

This chain joins TRBV18 and TRBJ1-4; D gene uncertain. Trimming left V 6 bases short and J 1 base short, with 9 bases between. CDR3 length equals 14 residues. CDR1 and CDR2 from the germline V gene are KGHSH and LQKENI. CDR3 DNA: TGTGCCAGCTCTCCATATGGAACTAATGAAAAACTGTTTTTT. It yields the protein CASSPYGTNEKLFF. The whole variable domain, filled in from reference TRBV18 and TRBJ1-4, reads NAGVMQNPRHLVRRRGQEARLRCSPMKGHSHVYWYRQLPEEGLKFMVYLQKENIIDESGMPKERFSAEFPKEGPSILRIQQVVRGDSAAYFCASSPYGTNEKLFFGSGTQLSVL.

The chain joins TRBV7-9 to TRBJ1-1; 10 bases align to TRBD1. CDR1 is SEHNR and CDR2 is FQNEAQ in the germline V gene (reference sequence). Trimming cost V 1 base and J 8 bases; bases outside gene matches: 13. The CDR3 sequence is 17 residues long. The CDR3 loop is CASSLGSPGTGDWEAFF. The CDR3 coding sequence is TGTGCCAGCAGCTTAGGGTCTCCCGGGACAGGGGACTGGGAAGCTTTCTTT.

This chain links TRBV4-3 with TRBJ2-7; D gene ambiguous. V was shortened by 1 base and J by 3 bases, with 13 bases between the two germline ends. The CDR3 has 15 residues. Looked up from germline, CDR1 is LGHNA and CDR2 is YSLEER. CDR3 amino acids: CASSQGPGSSYEQYF. DNA of the CDR3: TGCGCCAGCAGCCAAGGCCCCGGCAGCAGCTACGAGCAGTACTTC.

This clone was detected only a few times. This sequence joins TRBV13 and TRBJ2-7; 7 bases agree with TRBD1. CDR1 and CDR2 from the germline V gene are PRHDT and FYEKMQ (reference sequence). V shed 3 bases and J 2 bases; nucleotides not matched to a gene: 10. The length of the CDR3 is 16 residues. CDR3 sequence (DNA): TGTGCCAGCAGCTTGTCCGGGGACAGTCCGACCTACGAGCAGTACTTC. It encodes CASSLSGDSPTYEQYF.

V gene TRBV12-5 combines with J gene TRBJ1-2; D may be TRBD1 (5 bases). The V end lost 3 bases, the J end lost 5 bases, and 13 bases lay between the germline ends. Per the germline V gene, CDR1 is LGHNT and CDR2 is FRNRAP. This CDR3 contains 14 residues. The CDR3 reads CASGFAGRVYGYTF. The CDR3 DNA reads TGTGCTAGTGGTTTTGCGGGCAGGGTATATGGCTACACCTTC.